The 15 T cell receptor beta chains below all came from one sample that was sequenced in a study of neurological immune-mediated disorders. TCRdb redid the calling of the 5' RACE reads with MiXCR, one entry per CDR3 protein. The repertoire holds some 14,000 distinct CDR3 sequences, with roughly a tenth as singletons. The sequenced sample consisted of PBMCs. These receptors all come from a woman aged 40 to 50 in good health.

In its sample, this clonotype was seen many times. The rearrangement uses TRBV27 and TRBJ1-2; 7 bases agree with TRBD1. Germline CDR1 is MNHEY and CDR2 is SMNVEV (reference sequence). The CDR3 has 14 residues. Unmatched junction bases numbered 3, after V lost 2 bases and J lost 3 bases. The chain's CDR3 is CASSLRQGDYGYTF. The CDR3 DNA sequence: TGTGCCAGCAGTTTACGGCAGGGGGACTATGGCTACACCTTC.

This clonotype was detected ten times or more. The rearrangement uses TRBV28 and TRBJ2-1; D is unresolved. CDR1 is MDHEN, CDR2 SYDVKM, per germline. This CDR3 spans 14 amino acids. V shed 9 bases and J shed 1 base, with 13 bases lying between them. In DNA, the CDR3 is TGTGCCAGTCCAAGTGGTTTGTCCTACAATGAGCAGTTCTTC. This translates into CASPSGLSYNEQFF.

The table lists this clonotype with many counts. The chain combines TRBV5-1 with TRBJ2-3; D remains unclear. The CDR3 covers 14 residues. Germline assignment: CDR1 SGHRS and CDR2 YFSETQ. Trimming stripped 0 bases from V and 3 bases from J, with 8 bases between. The DNA of the CDR3 is TGCGCCAGCAGCTTGGGTGACGGTACAGATACGCAGTATTTT. Amino acids: CASSLGDGTDTQYF.

This clonotype occurred many times. The chain is built from TRBV27 and TRBJ2-2; TRBD1 agrees at 10 bases. With V trimmed by 5 bases and J by 4 bases, 7 bases remained unmatched. The CDR3 is 16 residues long. In germline, CDR1 is MNHEY, CDR2 SMNVEV (reference sequence). The CDR3 DNA reads as TGTGCCAGCAGTCCCAGGACAGGGGGGGGCACCGGGGAGCTGTTTTTT. Protein: CASSPRTGGGTGELFF.

This clonotype qualifies as medium-sized. The chain couples TRBV20-1 to TRBJ1-2, with D hard to call. The CDR3 extends over 12 amino acids. V was shortened by 5 bases and J by 4 bases, with 11 bases between the two germline ends. The germline V gene has CDR1 DFQATT and CDR2 SNEGSKA (reference sequence). Here the CDR3 DNA reads TGCAGTGCTCTGGACGGTGTCTATGGCTACACCTTC. This translates into CSALDGVYGYTF.

This clonotype was detected many times. V usage is TRBV12-3 or TRBV12-4 and J usage is TRBJ2-1; no reliable D call. V lost 8 bases and J 8 bases, leaving 19 bases between the germline ends. The CDR3 loop spans 14 amino acids. The CDR3 region is CASLGKWARYEQFF. The DNA for the CDR3 is TGTGCCAGCCTGGGGAAATGGGCTCGGTATGAGCAGTTCTTC.

This clonotype was found many times. The V gene is TRBV5-1, the J gene TRBJ2-2; D is ambiguous. From germline, CDR1 is SGHRS and CDR2 YFSETQ. The V and J ends lost 6 bases and 1 base respectively, with 7 bases between them. The CDR3 has 13 amino acids. DNA of the CDR3: TGCGCCAGCAACGTCGGGAACACCGGGGAGCTGTTTTTT. Amino acids: CASNVGNTGELFF.

At least ten counts were recorded for this clonotype. The chain employs TRBV5-1 and TRBJ2-7; 8 nucleotides match TRBD1. Germline CDR1 and CDR2: SGHRS and YFSETQ. Germline trimming cut 4 bases from V and 4 bases from J; bases unmatched to any gene: 7. The CDR3 loop spans 14 amino acids. This chain's CDR3 is CASSPDREAYEQYF. CDR3 bases: TGCGCCAGCAGCCCGGACAGGGAGGCTTACGAGCAGTACTTC.

There are many counts of this clonotype. The chain couples TRBV7-9 to TRBJ2-1; 7 nucleotides align to TRBD1. Germline values: CDR1 SEHNR, CDR2 FQNEAQ (reference sequence). The CDR3 is made up of 14 amino acids. Trimming cost V 5 bases and J 8 bases; bases outside gene matches: 9. The CDR3 DNA sequence: TGTGCCAGCAGCCCTACAGACAGGGTGGATGAGCAGTTCTTC. It codes for CASSPTDRVDEQFF.

This clonotype occurred many times. The V and J genes are TRBV3-1 and TRBJ2-7, with D possibly TRBD1 on 6 matching bases. V lost 4 bases and J lost 3, with 13 bases in between. CDR1 and CDR2 (germline): LGHDT, YNNKEL (reference sequence). The CDR3 is 14 amino acids. The CDR3 DNA reads TGTGCCAGCAGCCTATTGACAGGAGGCTACGAGCAGTACTTC. It codes for CASSLLTGGYEQYF.

This clonotype was picked up many times. This chain joins TRBV7-2 and TRBJ2-6, with 7 bases that match TRBD1. The CDR3 runs 17 residues. The junction had 9 bases not matched to a gene; V was cut back by 5 bases and J by 2 bases. Germline V CDR1 and CDR2: SGHTA, FQGNSA. As DNA, the CDR3 is TGTGCCAGCAGCCCCCGGACAGGTTCAGCTGGGGCCAACGTCCTGACTTTC. Its protein is CASSPRTGSAGANVLTF.

This clonotype was detected ten times or more. The CDR3 DNA reads as TGCGCCAGCAGCTTATCTTCAGGGGCGGAGACCCAGTACTTC. Protein sequence: CASSLSSGAETQYF. The chain carries TRBV5-1 and TRBJ2-5; D might be TRBD1 (6 bases). V was trimmed by 2 bases and J by 5 bases, leaving 13 bases between them. The CDR3 spans 14 residues. The germline V gene has CDR1 SGHRS and CDR2 YFSETQ.

This clonotype was seen many times. This chain uses TRBV6-5 with TRBJ2-6, with D perhaps matching TRBD1 (5 bases). With 6 bases removed from V and 0 bases from J, the gap between germline ends came to 9 bases. The CDR3 loop spans 15 amino acids. Germline V gene lookup returns CDR1 MNHEY and CDR2 SVGAGI. The chain's CDR3 is CASSYDSSGANVLTF. CDR3 in DNA: TGTGCCAGCAGCTACGACAGCTCTGGGGCCAACGTCCTGACTTTC.

This clonotype was seen at least ten times. The genes are TRBV7-2 and TRBJ1-1; D not resolved. Germline values: CDR1 SGHTA, CDR2 FQGNSA. Trimming took off 3 bases at V and 1 base at J, with 15 bases between the two ends. This CDR3 spans 16 amino acids. CDR3 nucleotide sequence: TGTGCCAGCAGCTTGCCCCTAGATGGAACGAACACTGAAGCTTTCTTT. It specifies CASSLPLDGTNTEAFF.

In its sample, this clonotype was seen many times. The chain carries TRBV6-5 and TRBJ1-1; 7 bases match TRBD1. V was clipped by 6 bases and J by 1 base; unmatched bases: 11. Germline CDR1 MNHEY, CDR2 SVGAGI. The CDR3 covers 16 residues. The CDR3 sequence is CASSFRPGQRNTEAFF. The CDR3 DNA reads as TGTGCCAGCAGCTTTAGACCGGGACAGCGGAACACTGAAGCTTTCTTT.